This T cell receptor beta chain was documented in a study of blood T cell repertoires in COVID-19. Study-level background: T cells, B-cell-depleted T cells, or PBMCs provided the cDNA or gDNA that served as material.

As handled by the study authors: Amplification with reference gene primers provided the estimates of nucleated cell counts. The method was immunoSEQ multiplex PCR; TCRdb's version includes in-frame clones alone and lacks a portion of them. Clone size and V and J calls were adopted from that table, with D and trimming inferred from the DNA. The repertoire consists of 150,000 or so clones, with around 72% occurring once and the leading ten covering about 3%. Germline lookup yields CDR1 SGHTA and CDR2 FQGNSA. V dropped 4 bases and J dropped 3; count of bases not matched to a gene: 3. The CDR3 spans 15 residues.

This sequence originates from a woman aged 80 or over with acute or convalescent COVID-19. The chain couples TRBV7-2 to TRBJ2-1, with 10 bases identical to TRBD1. Sequences were obtained from peripheral blood. CDR3: CASSSGDRGYNEQFF. In nucleotides, the CDR3 is TGTGCCAGCAGCTCAGGGGACAGGGGCTACAATGAGCAGTTCTTC.